Below are 6 T cell receptor beta chains sequenced from a single sample in a study of control samples from healthy donors and cancer patients. Clones were sequenced by immunoSEQ multiplex PCR, and TCRdb holds only the in-frame ones, with some missing. Of 100,000 to 150,000 clones listed, approximately 92% are singletons. What was sequenced was PBMCs. These receptors originate from an elderly man with head and neck cancer.

The chain is built from TRBV15 and TRBJ1-1; D remains unclear. The germline CDR1 and CDR2 sequences are LNHNV and YYDKDF (reference sequence). Trimming removed 1 base from V and 0 bases from J, with 6 bases in between. CDR3 length: 14 residues. The CDR3 loop reads CATSRATMNTEAFF. Written as DNA, the CDR3 is TGTGCCACCAGCAGAGCCACCATGAACACTGAAGCTTTCTTT.

V is TRBV7-8 and J is TRBJ1-6; 7 nucleotides align to TRBD1. V shed 1 base, J shed 9 bases, and the junction held 9 bases outside the gene matches. Germline assignment: CDR1 SGHVS and CDR2 FQNEAQ. The CDR3 has 16 amino acids. The CDR3 nucleotides are TGTGCCAGCAGCTTAGACCCGGGACAGCTTCCTTCACCCCTCCACTTT. Its protein is CASSLDPGQLPSPLHF.

This chain joins TRBV21-1 and TRBJ1-1. TRBV21-1 is a pseudogene locus. The CDR3 consists of 13 residues. Here the CDR3 reads CASSPPRDTEAFF. The DNA for the CDR3 is TGTGCCAGCAGCCCCCCGCGGGACACTGAAGCTTTCTTT.

The V gene is TRBV9, the J gene TRBJ2-3, with 9 bases aligning to TRBD2. With V trimmed by 4 bases and J by 0 bases, 12 bases remained unmatched. Germline-derived CDR1 and CDR2 are SGDLS and YYNGEE. The CDR3 runs to 18 residues. The CDR3 nucleotides are TGTGCCAGCAGCCCAATAACCGGGGCGGGAGGGAGCACAGATACGCAGTATTTT. Amino acids: CASSPITGAGGSTDTQYF.

This chain joins TRBV5-1 and TRBJ2-3; TRBD2 matches at 9 bases. V dropped 0 bases and J dropped 7; count of bases not matched to a gene: 6. CDR3 size: 15 residues. Germline CDR1 and CDR2: SGHRS and YFSETQ. In DNA form, the CDR3 reads TGCGCCAGCAGCTTGGGCCAGAGCGGGAGGCATACGCAGTATTTT. Amino acids: CASSLGQSGRHTQYF.

The chain joins TRBV12-5 to TRBJ1-2, with D possibly matching TRBD1 (6 bases). Per germline, CDR1 LGHNT and CDR2 FRNRAP. This CDR3 contains 15 residues. Trimming pared 4 bases from V and 6 bases from J, leaving 18 bases between. The CDR3 region is CASGSRRGAPDGYTF. The CDR3 nucleotides read TGTGCTAGTGGTTCCCGTCGGGGGGCGCCGGATGGCTACACCTTC.